This T cell receptor (beta chain) was profiled in a study of T cell responses to AZD1222 COVID-19 vaccine. Concerning this clone: The antigen is unknown.

Per germline, CDR1 LNHDA and CDR2 SQIVND (reference sequence). V was shortened by 3 bases and J by 3 bases, with 17 bases between the two germline ends. This CDR3 is 16 amino acids long. The repertoire was sequenced with immunoSEQ multiplex PCR; TCRdb's copy has only in-frame clones and lacks some. There are 130,000 to 150,000 clones in the sample; 86% occur only once, and 5% to 6% lies in the top ten. Study-wide findings and caveats: Donors were largely white British and mainly female; clonal diversity was possibly underestimated. Nearly half of unique spike-specific TCRs reportedly avoided B.1.351 and B.1.1.7 mutated regions.

Sequenced here: peripheral blood, sampled 28 days after the second AZD1222 dose. This TCR came from an adult who received the AZD1222 COVID-19 vaccine. The chain uses TRBV19 and TRBJ1-2; D may be TRBD1 (5 bases). The CDR3 bases are TGTGCCAGTAGTATTGCGGGGCCCGTATCCCACTATGGCTACACCTTC. Its protein product is CASSIAGPVSHYGYTF.